Below, one T cell receptor (beta chain) is given with its context. This record belongs to a study of blood T cell repertoires in COVID-19. Study as a whole: Samples of COVID-19 (acute and convalescent) were obtained from the United States, Italy and Spain. PBMCs, B-cell-depleted T cells, or T cells provided the cDNA or gDNA that made up the material.

Original processing methods: Using reference gene primer amplification, nucleated cell counts were estimated. TCRdb keeps only in-frame clones here, not all; method: immunoSEQ multiplex PCR. V, J and clone size derive from that table, while D and trimming were established from the DNA sequence. The data contain 250,000 or so clones, roughly 89% of them singletons. The sequence came from a woman aged 40 to 55 who had recovered from COVID-19. Input material: peripheral blood.

CDR3 in DNA: TGCGCCAGCAGCCAAGAAGACAGGGCTCAGCCCCAGCATTTT. Its protein is CASSQEDRAQPQHF. The chain uses TRBV4-1 and TRBJ1-5; 7 nucleotides line up with TRBD1. V shed 0 bases, J shed 6 bases, and the junction held 2 bases outside the gene matches. CDR1 and CDR2 from the germline V gene are MGHRA and YSYEKL. This CDR3 has 14 amino acids.